This TCR beta chain was retrieved from a study of chemoradiotherapy in HPV16-positive cancers. Clones were sequenced by immunoSEQ multiplex PCR, and TCRdb holds only the in-frame ones, with some missing. The sample carries about 14,000 clones, 65% to 80% recorded once. This clone turned up a few times. As yet, its antigen is unknown. The CDR3 has 16 residues. V was pared by 3 bases and J by 6 bases, with 5 bases of the junction left unmatched. Germline-derived CDR1 and CDR2 are LGHNA and YNFKEQ. Study-wide findings and caveats: For HPV16-positive patients, expanding HPV-responsive T cells associated with longer recurrence-free survival. Non-HPV-specific T cells did not expand in tumors during treatment, whereas candidate HPV-specific clones and E7-related motifs did.

The biological material was taken from a patient who underwent chemoradiotherapy. The chain carries TRBV4-2 and TRBJ2-3; TRBD2 matches 14 bases. The sequence came from a human donor with HPV-associated anogenital cancer. CDR3 amino acids: CASSQRGLAGADTQYF. For the CDR3, the DNA is TGTGCCAGCAGCCAGAGGGGACTAGCGGGAGCTGATACGCAGTATTTT.